The 21 T cell receptor beta chains listed next were all sequenced from one sample in a study of response to subunit inactivated influenza vaccine. From the RT-PCR reads, TCRdb called clonotypes with MiXCR, one entry per CDR3 protein. Of about 540,000 distinct CDR3 sequences listed, approximately 24% are singletons. This same sample was also part of a study on T cells expressing NK-cell markers. As that report states: TCR beta cDNA was made by 5'RACE template switching with UMIs.

The sample in question was CD4+ T cells sorted from PBMCs, obtained about 11 days after vaccination. The receptors here all came from a man in his fifties or sixties who received an inactivated influenza vaccine.

The chain recombines TRBV28 with TRBJ2-5; 8 positions agree with TRBD2. V lost 3 bases to trimming and J lost 2 bases; unmatched junction nucleotides: 11. Germline CDR1 and CDR2: MDHEN and SYDVKM. The CDR3 covers 17 residues. In DNA, the CDR3 is TGTGCCAGCAGTTTCGGGTTCGGGGGGGGATCTCAAGAGACCCAGTACTTC. Translating it yields CASSFGFGGGSQETQYF.

This clonotype has just a few counts. This rearrangement joins TRBV11-2 to TRBJ2-5; no definite D call. V was trimmed by 10 bases and J by 0 bases, leaving 12 bases between them. This CDR3 spans 13 amino acids. CDR1 is SGHAT, CDR2 FQNNGV, per germline. The CDR3 reads CATSVGNQETQYF. In nucleotides, the CDR3 is TGTGCCACCTCGGTCGGAAACCAAGAGACCCAGTACTTC.

This chain links TRBV12-3 or TRBV12-4 with TRBJ1-5; the D gene is possibly TRBD1 (6 bases). CDR3 length: 17 residues. Trimming took off 3 bases at V and 2 bases at J, with 17 bases between the two ends. CDR3 bases: TGTGCCAGCAGTTTGTGGCTACAGGGTCCGGGCAATCAGCCCCAGCATTTT. Amino acids: CASSLWLQGPGNQPQHF.

The rearrangement uses TRBV7-2 and TRBJ2-5; TRBD1 matches at 8 bases. The CDR3 is 15 residues long. CDR1 and CDR2 from the germline V gene are SGHTA and FQGNSA. V gave up 2 bases and J gave up 5 bases; unmatched junction bases: 7. The CDR3 DNA reads as TGTGCCAGCAGCTTAATGCCAGGGGGCAGGGAGACCCAGTACTTC. It codes for CASSLMPGGRETQYF.

The V and J genes are TRBV5-1 and TRBJ2-5; a possible D gene is TRBD2 (6 bases). The CDR3 has 14 residues. Per the germline V gene, CDR1 is SGHRS and CDR2 is YFSETQ. Between the trimmed V and J ends, which lost 2 bases and 2 bases, there was a span of 10 bases. The CDR3 spells CASSLTSMQETQYF. The CDR3 coding sequence is TGCGCCAGCAGCTTAACTAGCATGCAAGAGACCCAGTACTTC.

V is TRBV20-1 and J is TRBJ1-5; D gene ambiguous. CDR3 length: 13 residues. V was clipped by 4 bases and J by 0 bases, with 7 bases between them. In germline, CDR1 is DFQATT, CDR2 SNEGSKA (reference sequence). CDR3 nucleotide sequence: TGCAGTGCTACCCCCACTAGCAATCAGCCCCAGCATTTT. Translation: CSATPTSNQPQHF.

This chain joins TRBV19 and TRBJ2-4; D ambiguous. The CDR3 extends over 11 amino acids. V lost 3 bases to trimming and J lost 7 bases, with 4 bases between them. The germline gives CDR1 LNHDA, CDR2 SQIVND (reference sequence). The CDR3 bases are TGTGCCAGTAGTATCGGGAACATTCAGTACTTC. It is translated as CASSIGNIQYF.

In its sample, this clonotype was seen a few times. CDR3 region: CASSGVLAGGQNYNEQFF. The DNA of the CDR3 is TGCGCCAGCAGTGGAGTTTTAGCGGGGGGGCAGAATTACAATGAGCAGTTCTTC. The V call is TRBV10-2, the J call TRBJ2-1; 11 nucleotides agree with TRBD2. Unmatched junction bases numbered 12, after V lost 4 bases and J lost 4 bases. The length of the CDR3 is 18 residues. Germline CDR1 reads WSHSY; CDR2 reads SAAADI.

This clonotype was detected a few times. The rearrangement uses TRBV11-2 and TRBJ2-3, with 7 nucleotides matching TRBD2. V was clipped by 3 bases and J by 0 bases; unmatched bases: 6. The CDR3 loop spans 16 amino acids. Germline CDR1 SGHAT, CDR2 FQNNGV. The CDR3: CASSLRAGLSTDTQYF. The CDR3 DNA is TGTGCCAGCAGCTTGAGAGCGGGACTTAGCACAGATACGCAGTATTTT.

This clonotype was observed a handful of times. The gene calls are TRBV2 and TRBJ1-3; a possible D gene is TRBD1 (6 bases). Trimming left V 5 bases short and J 0 bases short, with 14 bases between. There are 16 residues in the CDR3. Per the germline V gene, CDR1 is SNHLY and CDR2 is FYNNEI. CDR3 amino acids: CASSREGGNSGNTIYF. The CDR3 DNA is TGTGCCAGCAGTCGAGAAGGGGGAAACTCTGGAAACACCATATATTTT.

The J gene is TRBJ2-7, the V gene TRBV27; 10 bases fit TRBD2. Losses at the gene ends were 11 bases for V and 1 base for J; bases not matched to a gene: 20. The CDR3 contains 18 residues. Looked up from germline, CDR1 is MNHEY and CDR2 is SMNVEV (reference sequence). CDR3 residues: CAFSLWPSGSSGSYEQYF. For the CDR3, the DNA is TGTGCCTTCAGTTTATGGCCTAGCGGGAGTAGTGGTTCCTACGAGCAGTACTTC.

The chain uses TRBV5-1 and TRBJ1-1; tentative D call: TRBD1 (5 bases). The germline V gene has CDR1 SGHRS and CDR2 YFSETQ. The CDR3 covers 11 residues. V lost 6 bases to trimming and J lost 5 bases, with 8 bases between them. CDR3 coding DNA: TGCGCCAGCAAAGGGGAAACTGAAGCTTTCTTT. This translates into CASKGETEAFF.

Many counts were recorded for this clonotype. V usage is TRBV11-2 and J usage is TRBJ2-7; TRBD1 matches at 7 bases. The length of the CDR3 is 19 residues. Germline CDR1 and CDR2: SGHAT and FQNNGV. After removal of 1 base from V and 0 bases from J, the junction contained 15 bases not matched to a gene. CDR3 in amino acids: CASSLGRSSWTGVSYEQYF. CDR3 bases: TGTGCCAGCAGCTTAGGCCGGTCCAGTTGGACAGGCGTCTCCTACGAGCAGTACTTC.

The rearrangement joins TRBV11-2 to TRBJ2-1; TRBD2 might be the D (6 bases). Germline loops: CDR1 SGHAT, CDR2 FQNNGV. The CDR3 contains 16 residues. V lost 5 bases and J lost 7, with 21 bases in between. CDR3 DNA: TGTGCCAGCAGCAAACCGGGACTCATCGCTTATAATGAGCAGTTCTTC. Amino acid sequence: CASSKPGLIAYNEQFF.

This clonotype was detected a few times. The rearrangement joins TRBV29-1 to TRBJ1-5; 9 bases line up with TRBD1. The CDR3 sequence is 14 residues long. Germline CDR1 reads SQVTM; CDR2 reads ANQGSEA. After removal of 6 bases from V and 6 bases from J, the junction contained 9 bases not matched to a gene. DNA for the CDR3: TGCAGCGTGTCCGGGACAGGGAGAGGTCAGCCCCAGCATTTT. Translating it yields CSVSGTGRGQPQHF.

The chain has TRBV9 and TRBJ2-7; D gene uncertain. CDR3 length: 14 residues. The V gene's germline CDR1 is SGDLS and CDR2 YYNGEE. Trimming removed 0 bases at V and 6 bases at J, with 13 bases between. The CDR3 nucleotides read TGTGCCAGCAGCGTAGGACGGTCTGGAACCGAGCAGTACTTC. Protein sequence: CASSVGRSGTEQYF. Full variable domain (rest looked up from reference TRBV9 and TRBJ2-7): DSGVTQTPKHLITATGQRVTLRCSPRSGDLSVYWYQQSLDQGLQFLIQYYNGEERAKGNILERFSAQQFPDLHSELNLSSLELGDSALYFCASSVGRSGTEQYFGPGTRLTVT.

This clonotype was observed a handful of times. The rearrangement links TRBV30 to TRBJ2-1; 10 bases are a match to TRBD2. From germline, CDR1 is GTSNPN and CDR2 SVGIG (reference sequence). The CDR3 sequence is 13 residues long. The CDR3 region is CVMKRGGTIEQFF. The CDR3 DNA sequence: TGTGTAATGAAGCGGGGGGGGACAATTGAGCAGTTCTTC.

This chain uses TRBV5-5 with TRBJ2-3; 7 nucleotides match TRBD2. The length of the CDR3 is 16 residues. The germline V gene has CDR1 SGHKS and CDR2 YYEKEE (reference sequence). Unmatched junction bases numbered 7, after V lost 0 bases and J lost 3 bases. This CDR3 is CASSLVLRERTDTQYF. The CDR3 DNA reads TGTGCCAGCAGCTTGGTGTTGCGGGAGAGAACAGATACGCAGTATTTT.

V usage is TRBV19 and J usage is TRBJ2-2, with 9 bases matching TRBD1. Trimming removed 3 bases from V and 3 bases from J; junction bases left unmatched: 5. The CDR3 totals 16 residues. CDR1 and CDR2 (germline): LNHDA, SQIVND (reference sequence). This CDR3 is CASSILWTGDTGELFF. In DNA form, the CDR3 reads TGTGCCAGTAGTATTCTTTGGACAGGGGACACCGGGGAGCTGTTTTTT. The full variable domain, rest sourced from reference TRBV19 and TRBJ2-2, is DGGITQSPKYLFRKEGQNVTLSCEQNLNHDAMYWYRQDPGQGLRLIYYSQIVNDFQKGDIAEGYSVSREKKESFPLTVTSAQKNPTAFYLCASSILWTGDTGELFFGEGSRLTVL.

This clonotype appeared a few times. The J gene is TRBJ2-1, the V gene TRBV7-2; no reliable D call. V dropped 0 bases and J dropped 8 bases, with 11 bases sitting between them. Germline assignment: CDR1 SGHTA and CDR2 FQGNSA. CDR3 length: 14 amino acids. The chain's CDR3 is CASSLAPNGHEQFF. The CDR3 nucleotides read TGTGCCAGCAGCTTAGCCCCCAACGGGCATGAGCAGTTCTTC.

This clonotype showed up many times. V usage is TRBV11-2 and J usage is TRBJ2-1; 7 bases align to TRBD1. Trimming took 3 bases from V and 0 from J; bases not matched to a gene: 2. The germline CDR1 and CDR2 sequences are SGHAT and FQNNGV. This CDR3 comprises 15 residues. CDR3 bases: TGTGCCAGCAGCTTGAGGGGGCTCTCCTACAATGAGCAGTTCTTC. Residues: CASSLRGLSYNEQFF.